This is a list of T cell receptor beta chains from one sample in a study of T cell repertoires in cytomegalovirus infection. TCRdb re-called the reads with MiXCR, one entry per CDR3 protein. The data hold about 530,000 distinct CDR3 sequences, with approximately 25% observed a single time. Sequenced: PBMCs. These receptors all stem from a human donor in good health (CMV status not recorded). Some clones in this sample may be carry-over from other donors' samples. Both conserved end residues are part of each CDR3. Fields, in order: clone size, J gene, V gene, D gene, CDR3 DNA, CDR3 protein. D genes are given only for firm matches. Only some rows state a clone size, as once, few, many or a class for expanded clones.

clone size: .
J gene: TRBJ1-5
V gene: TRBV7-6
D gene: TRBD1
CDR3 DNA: TGTGCCAGCAGCTACGGACAGGGGGATCAGCCCCAGCATTTT
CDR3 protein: CASSYGQGDQPQHF

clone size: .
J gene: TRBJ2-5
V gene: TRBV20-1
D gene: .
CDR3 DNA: TGCAGTGCTGGCAGGGTCGGGGACCAAGAGACCCAGTACTTC
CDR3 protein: CSAGRVGDQETQYF

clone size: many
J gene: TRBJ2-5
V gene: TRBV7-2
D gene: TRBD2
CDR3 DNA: TGTGCCAGCAGCATACGGACTAGCCCCCAAGAGACCCAGTACTTC
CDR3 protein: CASSIRTSPQETQYF

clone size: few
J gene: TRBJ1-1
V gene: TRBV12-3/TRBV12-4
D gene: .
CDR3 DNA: TGTGCCAGCAAGGGGGTAAACACTGAAGCTTTCTTT
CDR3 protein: CASKGVNTEAFF

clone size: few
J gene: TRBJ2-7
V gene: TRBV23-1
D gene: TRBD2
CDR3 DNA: TGCGCCAGCAGTCCCCAACTAGCGGAGGCCTACGAGCAGTACTTC
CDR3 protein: CASSPQLAEAYEQYF

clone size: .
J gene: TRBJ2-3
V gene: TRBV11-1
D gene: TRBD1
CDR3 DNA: TGTGCCAGCAGGTTGACAGGGGAGGATACGCAGTATTTT
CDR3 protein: CASRLTGEDTQYF

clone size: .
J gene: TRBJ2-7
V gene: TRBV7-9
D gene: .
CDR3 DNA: TGTGCCAGCAGCCTCTCTGGCAGGGAGAACGTCGGGCAGTACTTC
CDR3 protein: CASSLSGRENVGQYF

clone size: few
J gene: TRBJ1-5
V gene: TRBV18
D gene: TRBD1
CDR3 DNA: TGTGCCAGCTCACCAGCGGCAGGGGGCCAAGGAGGGTCGAATCAGCCCCAGCATTTT
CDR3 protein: CASSPAAGGQGGSNQPQHF

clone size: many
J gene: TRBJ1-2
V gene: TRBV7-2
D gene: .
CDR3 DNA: TGTGCCAGCAGCACACCGACAGTTAACTATGGCTACACCTTC
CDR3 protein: CASSTPTVNYGYTF

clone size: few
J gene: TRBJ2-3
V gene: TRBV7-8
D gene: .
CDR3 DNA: TGTGCCAGCAGCTCTCCACGAGGGGTTAGCACAGATACGCAGTATTTT
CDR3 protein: CASSSPRGVSTDTQYF

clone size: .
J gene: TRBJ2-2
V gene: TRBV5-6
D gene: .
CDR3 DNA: TGTGCCAGCAGCTTAGGGTGGGGGCGCACCGGGGAGCTGTTTTTT
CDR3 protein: CASSLGWGRTGELFF

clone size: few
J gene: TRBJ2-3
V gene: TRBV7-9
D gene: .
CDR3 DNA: TGTGCCAGCAGCTACACCGGGGGGCCTTCCACAGATACGCAGTATTTT
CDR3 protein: CASSYTGGPSTDTQYF

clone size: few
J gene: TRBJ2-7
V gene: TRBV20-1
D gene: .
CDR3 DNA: TGCAGTGCTAGGCTTGAGGGGGGCGACGAGCAGTACTTC
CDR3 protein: CSARLEGGDEQYF

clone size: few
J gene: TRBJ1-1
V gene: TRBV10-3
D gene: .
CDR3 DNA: TGTGCCATCAGCGATTACAGGGCTGGAACTGAAGCTTTCTTT
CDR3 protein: CAISDYRAGTEAFF

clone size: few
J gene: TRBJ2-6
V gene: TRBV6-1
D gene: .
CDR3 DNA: TGTGCCAGCGGGCCCGGGGCCAACGTCCTGACTTTC
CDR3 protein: CASGPGANVLTF

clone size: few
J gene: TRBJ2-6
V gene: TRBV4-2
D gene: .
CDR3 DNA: TGTGCCAGCAGCCAAGTTACGAAACTTAGCTCTGGGGCCAACGTCCTGACTTTC
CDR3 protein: CASSQVTKLSSGANVLTF

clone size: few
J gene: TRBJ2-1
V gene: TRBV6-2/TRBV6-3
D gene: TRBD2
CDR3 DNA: TGTGCCAGCAGTTACTCGGCTAGCGGGAGGGTGGAGCAGTTCTTC
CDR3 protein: CASSYSASGRVEQFF

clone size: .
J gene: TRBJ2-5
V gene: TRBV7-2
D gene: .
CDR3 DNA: TGTGCCAGCAGTACCAACCGGGGGCACCAAGAGACCCAGTACTTC
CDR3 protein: CASSTNRGHQETQYF

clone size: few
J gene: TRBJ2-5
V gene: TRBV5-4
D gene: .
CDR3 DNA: TGTGCCAGCAGCACGGGGGCCCAAGAGACCCAGTACTTC
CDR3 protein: CASSTGAQETQYF

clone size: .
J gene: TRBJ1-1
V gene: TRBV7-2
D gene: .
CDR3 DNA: TGTGCCAGCAGCAATACCAACACTGAAGCTTTCTTT
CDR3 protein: CASSNTNTEAFF

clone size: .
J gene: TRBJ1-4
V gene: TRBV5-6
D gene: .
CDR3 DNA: TGTGCCAGCAGCTTGTCGTCGAAACCGGAGGCTAATGAAAAACTGTTTTTT
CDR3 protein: CASSLSSKPEANEKLFF

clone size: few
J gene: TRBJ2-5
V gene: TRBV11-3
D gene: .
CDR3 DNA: TGTGCCAGCACCTCTGTGGGAGAGACCCAGTACTTC
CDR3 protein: CASTSVGETQYF

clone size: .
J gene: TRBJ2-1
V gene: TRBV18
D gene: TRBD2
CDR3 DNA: TGTGCCAGCTCACCGTCTCTAGCGGGAGACGTCTCCTACAATGAGCAGTTCTTC
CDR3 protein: CASSPSLAGDVSYNEQFF

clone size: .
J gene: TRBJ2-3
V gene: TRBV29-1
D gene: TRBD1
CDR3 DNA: TGCAGCGGGCACAGGGGTACCACAGATACGCAGTATTTT
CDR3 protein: CSGHRGTTDTQYF

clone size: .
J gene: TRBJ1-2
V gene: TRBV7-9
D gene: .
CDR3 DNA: TGTGCCAGCACCGAGGCAGGGTGGCACTATGGCTACACCTTC
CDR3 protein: CASTEAGWHYGYTF

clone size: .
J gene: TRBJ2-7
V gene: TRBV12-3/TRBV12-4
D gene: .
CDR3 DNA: TGTGCCAGCAGTTCGTTAGCGTCATCCTACGAGCAGTACTTC
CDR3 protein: CASSSLASSYEQYF

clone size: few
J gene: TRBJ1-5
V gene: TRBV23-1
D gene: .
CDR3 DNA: TGCGCCAGCACCCACTCCTATGGACAGCTAAATCAGCCCCAGCATTTT
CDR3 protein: CASTHSYGQLNQPQHF

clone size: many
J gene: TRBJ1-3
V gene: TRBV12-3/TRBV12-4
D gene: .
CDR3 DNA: TGTGCCAGCAGCTACTGGACAGATAGAAACACCATATATTTT
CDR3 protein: CASSYWTDRNTIYF

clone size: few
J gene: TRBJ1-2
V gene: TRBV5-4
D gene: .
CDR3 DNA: TGTGCCAGCAGGTCAGGGTACGGCAATGGCTACACCTTC
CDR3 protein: CASRSGYGNGYTF

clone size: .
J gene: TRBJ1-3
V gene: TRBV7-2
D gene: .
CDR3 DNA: TGTGCCAGCAGCTTAGAAGGCCAGGCTGGAAACACCTTATATTTT
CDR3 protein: CASSLEGQAGNTLYF

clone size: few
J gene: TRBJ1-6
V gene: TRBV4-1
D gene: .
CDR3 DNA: TGCGCCAGCAGCCAAGATGGGGGAGGATCACCCCTCCACTTT
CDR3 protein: CASSQDGGGSPLHF

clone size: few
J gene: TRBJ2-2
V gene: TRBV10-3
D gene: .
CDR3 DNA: TGTGCCATCAGTGTGACTATTTCGAACACCGGGGAGCTGTTTTTT
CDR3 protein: CAISVTISNTGELFF

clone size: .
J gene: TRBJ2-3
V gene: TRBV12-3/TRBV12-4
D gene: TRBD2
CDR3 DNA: TGTGCCAGCAGTTATGATAGCGGGGGATCCACAGATACGCAGTATTTT
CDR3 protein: CASSYDSGGSTDTQYF

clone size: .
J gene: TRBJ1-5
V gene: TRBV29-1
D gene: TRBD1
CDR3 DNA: TGCAGCGTTTCCACAGGGGGGGGCAATCAGCCCCAGCATTTT
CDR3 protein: CSVSTGGGNQPQHF

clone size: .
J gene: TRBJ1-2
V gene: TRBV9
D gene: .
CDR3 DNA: TGTGCCAGCAGCGTAGATGGGAACTATGGCTACACCTTC
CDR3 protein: CASSVDGNYGYTF

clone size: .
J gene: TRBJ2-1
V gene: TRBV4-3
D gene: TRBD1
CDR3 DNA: TGCGCCAGCAGAGAGGACAGGAGTTCCTACAATGAGCAGTTCTTC
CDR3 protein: CASREDRSSYNEQFF

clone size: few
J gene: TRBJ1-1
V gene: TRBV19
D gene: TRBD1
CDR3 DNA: TGTGCCAGTAGTATCGGGACAGGGGGACCTACTGAAGCTTTCTTT
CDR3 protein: CASSIGTGGPTEAFF

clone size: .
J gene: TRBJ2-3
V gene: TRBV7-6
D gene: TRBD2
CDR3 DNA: TGTGCCAGCAGCCCGACTAGCGGGAGGTATCCAGATACGCAGTATTTT
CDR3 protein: CASSPTSGRYPDTQYF

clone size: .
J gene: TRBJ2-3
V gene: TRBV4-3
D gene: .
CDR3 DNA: TGCGCCAGCAGCCAAGATTTGGGGGGCACAGATACGCAGTATTTT
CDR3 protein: CASSQDLGGTDTQYF

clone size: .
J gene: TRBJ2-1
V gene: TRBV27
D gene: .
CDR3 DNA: TGTGCCAGCAGTTTGGGTAAGCGAAACGCCTACAATGAGCAGTTCTTC
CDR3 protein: CASSLGKRNAYNEQFF

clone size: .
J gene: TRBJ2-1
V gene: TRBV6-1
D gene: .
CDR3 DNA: TGTGCCAGCACTCCACCCAGAAATGAGCAGTTCTTC
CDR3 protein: CASTPPRNEQFF

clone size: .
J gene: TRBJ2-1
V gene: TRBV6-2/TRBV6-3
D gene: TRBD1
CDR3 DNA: TGTGCCAGCAGCCGGGACAGGGGCAACTACAATGAGCAGTTCTTC
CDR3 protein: CASSRDRGNYNEQFF

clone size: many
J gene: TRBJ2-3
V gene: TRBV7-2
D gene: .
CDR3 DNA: TGTGCCAGCAGCCTAGACTCCACAGATACGCAGTATTTT
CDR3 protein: CASSLDSTDTQYF

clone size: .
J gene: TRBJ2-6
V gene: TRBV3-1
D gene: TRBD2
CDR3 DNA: TGTGCCAGCAGCCCCAGACCGGGACTAGGGATCTCTGGGGCCAACGTCCTGACTTTC
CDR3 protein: CASSPRPGLGISGANVLTF

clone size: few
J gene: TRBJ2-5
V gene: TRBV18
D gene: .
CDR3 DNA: TGTGCCAGCTCACCTCGCGCAAACACAGACGAGACCCAGTACTTC
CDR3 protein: CASSPRANTDETQYF

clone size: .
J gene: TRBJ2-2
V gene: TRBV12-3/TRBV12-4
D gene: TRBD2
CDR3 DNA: TGTGCCAGCATCTCGGGGGGGTCAAACACCGGGGAGCTGTTTTTT
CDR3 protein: CASISGGSNTGELFF

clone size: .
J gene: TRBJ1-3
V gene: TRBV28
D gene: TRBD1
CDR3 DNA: TGTGCCAGCAGTTCGACAGGGACTGGAAACACCATATATTTT
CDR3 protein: CASSSTGTGNTIYF

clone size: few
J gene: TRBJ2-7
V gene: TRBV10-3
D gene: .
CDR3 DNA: TGTGCCATCAGTCTATCAAAGGCCCACGAGCAGTACTTC
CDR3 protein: CAISLSKAHEQYF

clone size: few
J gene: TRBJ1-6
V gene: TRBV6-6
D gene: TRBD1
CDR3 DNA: TGTGCCAGCAGAGCGGGACAGAGCTCCTATAATTCACCCCTCCACTTT
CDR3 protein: CASRAGQSSYNSPLHF

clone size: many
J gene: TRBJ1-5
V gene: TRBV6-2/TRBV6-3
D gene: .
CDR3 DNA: TGTGCCAGCAGTCCACTACGCCCGGGACTGGATAGCAATCAGCCCCAGCATTTT
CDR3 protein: CASSPLRPGLDSNQPQHF

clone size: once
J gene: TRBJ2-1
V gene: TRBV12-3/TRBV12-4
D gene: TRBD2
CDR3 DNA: TGTGCCAGCAGTTGGGGGACTAGCGGCGGCCCTGGGGAGCAGTTCTTC
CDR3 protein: CASSWGTSGGPGEQFF

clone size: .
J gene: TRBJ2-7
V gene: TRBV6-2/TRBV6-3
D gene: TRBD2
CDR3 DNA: TGTGCCAGCAGTTACTCGGCGGGACTATCATTCTCCTACGAGCAGTACTTC
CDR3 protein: CASSYSAGLSFSYEQYF

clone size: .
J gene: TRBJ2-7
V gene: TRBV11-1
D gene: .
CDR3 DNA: TGTGCCAGCAGCTTAGGGGACTCTGGGGAGCAGTACTTC
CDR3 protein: CASSLGDSGEQYF

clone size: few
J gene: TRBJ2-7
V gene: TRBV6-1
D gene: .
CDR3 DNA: TGTGCCAGCAGTGAACTACAGGGCTACGAGCAGTACTTC
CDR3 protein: CASSELQGYEQYF

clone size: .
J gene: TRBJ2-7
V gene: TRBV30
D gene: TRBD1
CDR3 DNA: TGTGCCTGGAACAGGGGGCCCTACGAGCAGTACTTC
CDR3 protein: CAWNRGPYEQYF

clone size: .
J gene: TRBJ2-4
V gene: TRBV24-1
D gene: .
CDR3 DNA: TGTGCCACCCAGGACGTCCCACCAGATTTAGCCAAAAACATTCAGTACTTC
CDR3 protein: CATQDVPPDLAKNIQYF

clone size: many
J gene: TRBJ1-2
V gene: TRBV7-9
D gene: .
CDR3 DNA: TGTGCCAGCACCGCGACACGGAGGGGCTACACCTTC
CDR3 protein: CASTATRRGYTF

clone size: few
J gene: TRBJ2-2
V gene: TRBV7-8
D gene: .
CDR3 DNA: TGTGCCAGCAGGCACCCTATTTACACCGGGGAGCTGTTTTTT
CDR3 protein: CASRHPIYTGELFF

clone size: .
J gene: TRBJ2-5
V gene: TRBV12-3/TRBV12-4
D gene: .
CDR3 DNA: TGTGCCAGCAGTTACCCCACTGGGACCCAGTACTTC
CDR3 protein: CASSYPTGTQYF

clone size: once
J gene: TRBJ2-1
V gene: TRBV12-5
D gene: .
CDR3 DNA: TGTGCTAGTGGTTTGGGACAGACAGAGCAGTTCTTC
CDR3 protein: CASGLGQTEQFF